This T cell receptor (beta chain) was captured by sequencing in a study of blood T cell repertoires in COVID-19. Overall study context: COVID-19 samples collected from the United States, Italy and Spain covered acute and convalescent phases. The cDNA or gDNA used as material had been derived from T cells, B-cell-depleted T cells, or PBMCs.

The CDR3 consists of 14 residues. V was pared by 4 bases and J by 7 bases, with 8 bases of the junction left unmatched. Germline values: CDR1 SGHRS, CDR2 YFSETQ. In the original analysis: Amplification with reference gene primers provided the estimates of nucleated cell counts. Assay used: immunoSEQ multiplex PCR; TCRdb lists only in-frame clones, some missing. That table is the source of V, J and clone size, and D and trimming were worked out from the DNA. The sample lists approximately 210,000 clones, 84% seen once, with around 19% in the top ten. The rearrangement links TRBV5-1 to TRBJ2-3, with TRBD1 identical over 8 bases. The clonotype was recovered from a human donor in a cohort sampled during active COVID-19. The sequenced material came from peripheral blood. The CDR3 protein is CASSAVTGDNTQYF. The CDR3 DNA follows: TGCGCCAGCAGCGCCGTGACAGGGGATAATACGCAGTATTTT.